These 21 T cell receptor beta chains were all obtained from the same sample, sequenced in a study of Graves' ophthalmopathy and Graves' hyperthyroidism. Investigators amplified TCR beta CDR3 regions from RNA transcripts. HTBI primers were used in a first-round RT-PCR, which preceded a second-round multiplex PCR. TCRdb re-analysed the multiplex PCR reads in MiXCR, keeping a single row per CDR3 protein. The sample contains 400,000 to 450,000 distinct CDR3 sequences, roughly 21% of which appear only once. Material for sequencing was peripheral blood. These receptors all stem from a woman younger than 35 with stable Graves' hyperthyroidism.

This clonotype was seen repeatedly, ten times or more. This chain uses TRBV6-9 with TRBJ1-5; possible D gene TRBD1, 6 bases. Germline CDR1 and CDR2: MNHGY and SVAAGI. V lost 7 bases and J lost 7, with 20 bases in between. The length of the CDR3 is 15 residues. The CDR3 sequence: CASTLGLGGIQPQHF. Here the CDR3 DNA reads TGTGCCAGCACCCTAGGGTTGGGGGGCATCCAGCCCCAGCATTTT.

This clonotype was recorded many times. J is TRBJ2-7 and V is TRBV7-8, with unresolved D. The CDR3 spans 15 residues. CDR1 is SGHVS and CDR2 is FQNEAQ in the germline V gene. Trimming cost V 1 base and J 0 bases, with 10 bases left between them. CDR3 loop: CASSLERFLSYEQYF. DNA of the CDR3: TGTGCCAGCAGCTTAGAACGTTTCCTCTCCTACGAGCAGTACTTC.

This clonotype came up many times. The chain employs TRBV10-1 and TRBJ2-2; a possible D gene is TRBD2 (6 bases). CDR3 size: 15 residues. Germline CDR1 and CDR2: WNHNN and SYGVQD (reference sequence). Trimming removed 6 bases at V and 6 bases at J, with 17 bases between. The CDR3 is CASSSGTSSAGELFF. CDR3 in DNA: TGCGCCAGCAGCTCCGGGACTTCTTCCGCCGGGGAGCTGTTTTTT.

The sample holds many counts of this clonotype. The chain employs TRBV2 and TRBJ2-7; 7 bases are a match to TRBD2. The J segment lost 2 bases and the V segment lost 1 base, leaving 23 bases of the junction unmatched. CDR3 length: 21 residues. Germline values: CDR1 SNHLY, CDR2 FYNNEI. CDR3 in DNA: TGTGCCAGCAGTGAAGTGTCCCCCCTAGCGGACTATGGGACTGGGCCCTACGAGCAGTACTTC. Protein: CASSEVSPLADYGTGPYEQYF.

This clonotype was observed at least ten times. V is TRBV12-3 or TRBV12-4 and J is TRBJ1-2; 12 nucleotides match TRBD1. The CDR3 totals 15 residues. V lost 5 bases, J lost 6 bases, and 7 bases stayed unmatched. CDR3 in amino acids: CASSTGTGGGNGYTF. The DNA for the CDR3 is TGTGCCAGCAGTACAGGGACAGGGGGCGGGAATGGCTACACCTTC.

In this sample, this clonotype turned up many times. The CDR3 here is CASSLQGAPRNIQYF. CDR3 nucleotide sequence: TGTGCCAGCAGCCTGCAGGGGGCCCCCCGGAACATTCAGTACTTC. The genes are TRBV12-3 or TRBV12-4 and TRBJ2-4; 8 nucleotides line up with TRBD1. Losses at the gene ends were 6 bases for V and 7 bases for J; bases not matched to a gene: 11. The CDR3 extends over 15 amino acids.

This clonotype was observed many times. The rearrangement joins TRBV4-1 to TRBJ2-7, with 7 positions matching TRBD2. Trimming at V came to 1 base and at J to 3 bases, leaving 6 bases not matched to a gene. Germline V lookup: CDR1 MGHRA, CDR2 YSYEKL. The CDR3 is 15 amino acids. The chain's CDR3 is CASSQGPAGIYEQYF. The CDR3 DNA sequence: TGCGCCAGCAGCCAAGGACCAGCGGGAATCTACGAGCAGTACTTC.

This clonotype was recorded many times. The chain combines TRBV20-1 with TRBJ1-2; D gene uncertain. The length of the CDR3 is 12 residues. Looked up from germline, CDR1 is DFQATT and CDR2 is SNEGSKA (reference sequence). Here the CDR3 DNA reads TGCAGCGTGACAAATACTAACTATGGCTACACCTTC. This translates into CSVTNTNYGYTF.

This clonotype was detected ten times or more. J is TRBJ2-6 and V is TRBV11-1, with D tentatively TRBD1 (6 bases). Trimming left V 5 bases short and J 2 bases short, with 13 bases between. The CDR3 contains 16 residues. Germline CDR1 reads SGHAT; CDR2 reads FQDESV (reference sequence). The CDR3 region is CASSRGQFAGANVLTF. In DNA form, the CDR3 reads TGTGCCAGCAGCCGTGGACAGTTTGCTGGGGCCAACGTCCTGACTTTC. Full variable domain (remainder filled in from reference TRBV11-1 and TRBJ2-6): EAEVAQSPRYKITEKSQAVAFWCDPISGHATLYWYRQILGQGPELLVQFQDESVVDDSQLPKDRFSAERLKGVDSTLKIQPAELGDSAMYLCASSRGQFAGANVLTFGAGSRLTVL.

This clonotype was recorded many times. CDR3 in DNA: TGTGCCAGCAGTGAACAGGGCTACCAGCCCCAGCATTTT. Its translation: CASSEQGYQPQHF. The gene calls are TRBV6-1 and TRBJ1-5; possible D gene TRBD1, 5 bases. Trimming pared 2 bases from V and 7 bases from J, leaving 9 bases between. Germline V gene sequence: CDR1 MNHNS, CDR2 SASEGT. The CDR3 is 13 amino acids.

The chain has TRBV12-3 or TRBV12-4 and TRBJ2-5; D not resolved. CDR3 length: 15 amino acids. Trimming stripped 0 bases from V and 2 bases from J, with 10 bases between. In DNA form, the CDR3 reads TGTGCCAGCAGTTTAGCGCTAGAGAAACAAGAGACCCAGTACTTC. It is translated as CASSLALEKQETQYF.

In regard to this clonotype: Being one base from a much bigger clone, this may be a read error. The chain carries TRBV9 and TRBJ1-1, with a possible D match to TRBD1 (5 bases). The CDR3 is made up of 17 amino acids. From germline, CDR1 is SGDLS and CDR2 YYNGEE. CDR3 in amino acids: CASSVGAWGYTNTEACF. The CDR3 DNA sequence: TGTGCCAGCAGCGTAGGGGCGTGGGGGTATACGAACACTGAAGCTTGCTTT.

This clonotype appeared many times. The chain combines TRBV7-2 with TRBJ2-7, with TRBD2 matching over 9 bases. CDR1 and CDR2 from the germline V gene are SGHTA and FQGNSA. The CDR3 contains 13 residues. V lost 2 bases to trimming and J lost 5 bases; unmatched junction nucleotides: 1. In DNA, the CDR3 is TGTGCCAGCAGCTTATCTAGCGGGAACGAGCAGTACTTC. Translation: CASSLSSGNEQYF.

This clonotype showed up many times. A read error is possible here, since a much larger clone lies one base away. This chain joins TRBV29-1 and TRBJ2-4; TRBD1 matches 9 bases. CDR1 SQVTM and CDR2 ANQGSEA come from the germline V gene. J was trimmed by 16 bases and V by 3 bases; bases with no gene match: 10. This CDR3 has 12 residues. The CDR3 spells CSVEEGQGSIYF. The CDR3 nucleotides are TGCAGCGTTGAGGAAGGACAGGGGAGTATATACTTC.

This clonotype was counted ten times or more. This chain links TRBV19 with TRBJ1-5; D gene ambiguous. CDR3 length equals 17 residues. The V gene lost 1 base and the J gene lost 7 bases, with 20 bases spanning the gap. The germline gives CDR1 LNHDA, CDR2 SQIVND (reference sequence). The CDR3 reads CASSIGYRLVYRQPQHF. The CDR3 DNA reads as TGTGCCAGTAGTATAGGCTACCGATTGGTGTATCGCCAGCCCCAGCATTTT.

This clonotype has just one count. The genes are TRBV7-2 and TRBJ2-5; D uncertain. CDR3 length: 14 amino acids. Germline V gives CDR1 SGHTA, CDR2 FQGNSA. Trimming cost V 4 bases and J 0 bases, with 9 bases left between them. This chain's CDR3 is CASSSPWDQETQYF. In nucleotides, the CDR3 is TGTGCCAGCAGCTCTCCCTGGGACCAAGAGACCCAGTACTTC. The full variable domain, in which reference TRBV7-2 and TRBJ2-5 provide the parts outside the CDR3, is GAGVSQSPSNKVTEKGKDVELRCDPISGHTALYWYRQSLGQGLEFLIYFQGNSAPDKSGLPSDRFSAERTGGSVSTLTIQRTQQEDSAVYLCASSSPWDQETQYFGPGTRLLVL.

This clonotype was seen many times. The J gene is TRBJ2-4, the V gene TRBV5-1, with D perhaps TRBD2 (5 bases). CDR3 length equals 16 residues. V dropped 1 base and J dropped 1 base, with 12 bases sitting between them. CDR1 is SGHRS, CDR2 YFSETQ, per germline. Written as DNA, the CDR3 is TGCGCCAGCAGCTTGTTTTCGGGGTACGCCAAAAACATTCAGTACTTC. It yields the protein CASSLFSGYAKNIQYF.

This clonotype occurred many times. The V gene is TRBV27, the J gene TRBJ2-5; no definite D call. CDR3 length: 13 amino acids. The germline V and J ends were trimmed by 0 bases and 0 bases, with 2 bases remaining between them. Looked up from germline, CDR1 is MNHEY and CDR2 is SMNVEV (reference sequence). The CDR3 DNA sequence: TGTGCCAGCAGTTTATCCAACCAAGAGACCCAGTACTTC. This gives the protein CASSLSNQETQYF.

The V call is TRBV12-3 or TRBV12-4, the J call TRBJ2-7; 8 bases line up with TRBD1. The CDR3 runs to 15 residues. The V gene end was trimmed by 4 bases and the J gene end by 3 bases; junction bases not matched to a gene: 8. For the CDR3, the DNA is TGTGCCAGCAGTTCCCCGGGACAGGACGACTACGAGCAGTACTTC. This sequence encodes CASSSPGQDDYEQYF.

The sample holds many counts of this clonotype. The chain employs TRBV5-1 and TRBJ2-7; TRBD2 agrees at 12 bases. The germline CDR1 and CDR2 sequences are SGHRS and YFSETQ. The CDR3 is 16 amino acids. Germline trimming cut 3 bases from V and 3 bases from J; bases unmatched to any gene: 7. The CDR3 here is CASSYSTSGGRYEQYF. The CDR3 DNA sequence: TGCGCCAGCAGCTATTCGACTAGCGGGGGCCGCTACGAGCAGTACTTC.

This clonotype was observed a handful of times. The rearrangement joins TRBV19 to TRBJ2-2, with 9 bases aligning to TRBD1. This CDR3 region has 14 residues. CDR1 LNHDA and CDR2 SQIVND come from the germline V gene (reference sequence). The V segment lost 10 bases and the J segment 3 bases; nucleotides outside the gene matches: 6. The CDR3 DNA sequence: TGTGCCACTACGGACAGGGGTGACACCGGGGAGCTGTTTTTT. Its translation: CATTDRGDTGELFF.